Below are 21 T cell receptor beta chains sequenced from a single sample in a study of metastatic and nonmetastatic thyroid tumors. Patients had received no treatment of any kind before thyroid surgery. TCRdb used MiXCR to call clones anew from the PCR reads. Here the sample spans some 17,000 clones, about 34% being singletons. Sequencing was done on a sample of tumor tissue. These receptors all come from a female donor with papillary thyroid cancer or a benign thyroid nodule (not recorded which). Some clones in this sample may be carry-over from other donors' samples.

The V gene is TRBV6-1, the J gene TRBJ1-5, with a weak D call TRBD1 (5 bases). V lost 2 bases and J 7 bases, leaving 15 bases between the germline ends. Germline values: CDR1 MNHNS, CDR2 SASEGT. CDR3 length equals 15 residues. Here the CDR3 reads CASSEKQSAGQPQHF. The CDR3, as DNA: TGTGCCAGCAGTGAAAAGCAGTCAGCAGGGCAGCCCCAGCATTTT.

CDR3 in amino acids: CSARDPIMGYQETQYF. The CDR3 DNA sequence: TGCAGTGCTAGAGACCCTATTATGGGGTACCAAGAGACCCAGTACTTC. The chain uses TRBV20-1 and TRBJ2-5; D is unclear. V lost 0 bases to trimming and J lost 0 bases, with 14 bases between them. CDR1 and CDR2 (germline): DFQATT, SNEGSKA (reference sequence). The CDR3 consists of 16 residues.

The CDR3 spells CAWSVSLAQPQHF. The CDR3 nucleotides read TGTGCCTGGAGTGTAAGCTTGGCACAGCCCCAGCATTTT. The V and J genes are TRBV30 and TRBJ1-5; no clear D gene. Germline V gives CDR1 GTSNPN, CDR2 SVGIG (reference sequence). With 0 bases removed from V and 7 bases from J, the gap between germline ends came to 10 bases. The CDR3 runs 13 residues.

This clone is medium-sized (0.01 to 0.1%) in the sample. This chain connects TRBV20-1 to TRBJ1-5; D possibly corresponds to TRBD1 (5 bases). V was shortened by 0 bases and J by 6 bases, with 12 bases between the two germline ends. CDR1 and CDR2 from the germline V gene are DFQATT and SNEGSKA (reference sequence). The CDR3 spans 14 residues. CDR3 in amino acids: CSARDPRASQPQHF. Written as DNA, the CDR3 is TGCAGTGCTAGAGATCCCAGGGCTAGTCAGCCCCAGCATTTT.

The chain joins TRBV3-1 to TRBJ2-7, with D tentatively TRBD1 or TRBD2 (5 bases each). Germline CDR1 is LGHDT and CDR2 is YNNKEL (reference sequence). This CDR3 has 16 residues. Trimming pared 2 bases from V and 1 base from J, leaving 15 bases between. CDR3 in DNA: TGTGCCAGCAGCCAAACGTTCGGGACGCGATCCTACGAGCAGTACTTC. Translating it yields CASSQTFGTRSYEQYF.

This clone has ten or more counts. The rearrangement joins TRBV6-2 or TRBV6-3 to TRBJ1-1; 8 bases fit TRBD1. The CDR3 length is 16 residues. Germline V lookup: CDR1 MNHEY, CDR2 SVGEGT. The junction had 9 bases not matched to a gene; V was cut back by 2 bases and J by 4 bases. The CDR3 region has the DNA TGTGCCAGCAGTTACGGCTTGGGCAGGGGGCCCACTGAAGCTTTCTTT. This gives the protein CASSYGLGRGPTEAFF.

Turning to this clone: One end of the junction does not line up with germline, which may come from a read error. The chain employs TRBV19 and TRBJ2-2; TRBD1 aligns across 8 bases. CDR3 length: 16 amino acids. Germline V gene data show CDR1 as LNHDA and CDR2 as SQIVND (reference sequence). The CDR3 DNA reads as TGTTCCAGTAGTTTAAGGACAGGGTTTTTTGCCGGGGAGCTGTTTTTT. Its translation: CSSSLRTGFFAGELFF.

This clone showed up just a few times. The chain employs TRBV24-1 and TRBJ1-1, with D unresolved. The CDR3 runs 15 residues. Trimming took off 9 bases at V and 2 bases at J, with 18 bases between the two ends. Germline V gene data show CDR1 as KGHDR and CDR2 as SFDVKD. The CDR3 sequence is CATELHPTANTEAFF. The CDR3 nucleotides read TGTGCCACCGAATTACACCCGACCGCAAACACTGAAGCTTTCTTT.

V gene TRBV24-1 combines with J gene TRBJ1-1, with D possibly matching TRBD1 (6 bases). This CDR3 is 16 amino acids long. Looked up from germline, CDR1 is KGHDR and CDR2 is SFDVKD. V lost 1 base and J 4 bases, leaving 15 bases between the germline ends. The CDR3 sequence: CATSDFRGGAGTEAFF. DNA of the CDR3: TGTGCCACCAGTGATTTTCGGGGGGGCGCAGGCACTGAAGCTTTCTTT.

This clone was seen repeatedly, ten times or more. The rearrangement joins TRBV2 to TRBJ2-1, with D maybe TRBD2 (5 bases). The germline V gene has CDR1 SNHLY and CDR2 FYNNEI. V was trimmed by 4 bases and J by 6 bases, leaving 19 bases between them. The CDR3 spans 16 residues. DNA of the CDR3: TGTGCCAGCAGTGGGGCAGACTCCCGAGGGTCCAATGAGCAGTTCTTC. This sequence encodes CASSGADSRGSNEQFF.

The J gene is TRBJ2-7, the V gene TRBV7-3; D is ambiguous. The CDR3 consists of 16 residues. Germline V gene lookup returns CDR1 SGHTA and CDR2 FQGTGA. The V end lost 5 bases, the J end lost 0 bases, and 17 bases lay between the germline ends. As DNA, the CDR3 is TGTGCCAGCAGCCCTTCGGCACAGTCTAGCTCCTACGAGCAGTACTTC. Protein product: CASSPSAQSSSYEQYF. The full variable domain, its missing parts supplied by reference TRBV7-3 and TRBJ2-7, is GAGVSQTPSNKVTEKGKYVELRCDPISGHTALYWYRQSLGQGPEFLIYFQGTGAADDSGLPNDRFFAVRPEGSVSTLKIQRTERGDSAVYLCASSPSAQSSSYEQYFGPGTRLTVT.

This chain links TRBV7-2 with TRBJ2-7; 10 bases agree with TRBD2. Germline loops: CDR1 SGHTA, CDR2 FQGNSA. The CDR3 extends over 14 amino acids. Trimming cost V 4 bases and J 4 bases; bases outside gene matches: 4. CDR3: CASSSWTSGYEQYF. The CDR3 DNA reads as TGTGCCAGCAGCTCCTGGACTAGCGGATACGAGCAGTACTTC. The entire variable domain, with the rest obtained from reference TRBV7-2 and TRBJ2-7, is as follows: GAGVSQSPSNKVTEKGKDVELRCDPISGHTALYWYRQSLGQGLEFLIYFQGNSAPDKSGLPSDRFSAERTGGSVSTLTIQRTQQEDSAVYLCASSSWTSGYEQYFGPGTRLTVT.

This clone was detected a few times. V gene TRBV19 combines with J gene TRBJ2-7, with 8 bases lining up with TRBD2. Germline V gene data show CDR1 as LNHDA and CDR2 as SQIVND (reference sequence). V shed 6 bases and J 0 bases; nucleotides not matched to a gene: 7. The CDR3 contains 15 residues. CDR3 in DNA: TGTGCCAGTAGCTTTAGCGGGGAAAGCTCCTACGAGCAGTACTTC. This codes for CASSFSGESSYEQYF. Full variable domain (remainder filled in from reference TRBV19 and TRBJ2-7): DGGITQSPKYLFRKEGQNVTLSCEQNLNHDAMYWYRQDPGQGLRLIYYSQIVNDFQKGDIAEGYSVSREKKESFPLTVTSAQKNPTAFYLCASSFSGESSYEQYFGPGTRLTVT.

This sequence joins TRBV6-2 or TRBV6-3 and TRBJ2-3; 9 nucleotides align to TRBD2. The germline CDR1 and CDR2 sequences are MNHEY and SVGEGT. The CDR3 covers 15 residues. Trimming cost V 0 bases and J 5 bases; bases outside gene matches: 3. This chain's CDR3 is CASSYSAGGRDTQYF. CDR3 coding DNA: TGTGCCAGCAGTTACTCAGCGGGAGGAAGAGATACGCAGTATTTT.

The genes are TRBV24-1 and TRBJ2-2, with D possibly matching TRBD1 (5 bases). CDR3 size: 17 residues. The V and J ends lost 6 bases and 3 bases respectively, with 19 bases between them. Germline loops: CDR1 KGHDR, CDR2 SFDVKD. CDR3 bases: TGTGCCACCAGTCCCCTGGGGCCGGCCCTTCACACCGGGGAGCTGTTTTTT. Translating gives CATSPLGPALHTGELFF.

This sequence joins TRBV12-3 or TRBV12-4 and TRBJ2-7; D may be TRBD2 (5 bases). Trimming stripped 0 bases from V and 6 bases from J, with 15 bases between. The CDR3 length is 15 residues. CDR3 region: CASSLAVPGLGEQYF. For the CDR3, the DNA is TGTGCCAGCAGTTTAGCAGTTCCGGGATTGGGCGAGCAGTACTTC.

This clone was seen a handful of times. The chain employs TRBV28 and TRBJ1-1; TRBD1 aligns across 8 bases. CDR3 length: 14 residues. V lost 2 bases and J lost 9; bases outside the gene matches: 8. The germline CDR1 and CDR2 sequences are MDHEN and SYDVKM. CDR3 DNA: TGTGCCAGCAGTTTAGAGGCAGGGGGCGGAAAAGCTTTCTTT. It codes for CASSLEAGGGKAFF.

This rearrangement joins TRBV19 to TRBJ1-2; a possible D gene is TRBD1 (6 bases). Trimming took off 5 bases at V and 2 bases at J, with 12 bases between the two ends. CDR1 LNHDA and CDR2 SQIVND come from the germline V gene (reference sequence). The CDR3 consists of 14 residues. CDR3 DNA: TGTGCCAGTAGTTTGGGCAGGGGAAACTATGGCTACACCTTC. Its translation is CASSLGRGNYGYTF.

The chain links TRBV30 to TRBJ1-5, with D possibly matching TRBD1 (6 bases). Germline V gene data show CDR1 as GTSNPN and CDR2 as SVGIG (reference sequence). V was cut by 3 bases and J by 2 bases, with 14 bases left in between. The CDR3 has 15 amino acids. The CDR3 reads CAWSRGGGGNQPQHF. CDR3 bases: TGTGCCTGGAGCAGGGGAGGGGGAGGCAATCAGCCCCAGCATTTT. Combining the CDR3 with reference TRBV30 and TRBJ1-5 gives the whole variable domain SQTIHQWPATLVQPVGSPLSLECTVEGTSNPNLYWYRQAAGRGLQLLFYSVGIGQISSEVPQNLSASRPQDRQFILSSKKLLLSDSGFYLCAWSRGGGGNQPQHFGDGTRLSIL.

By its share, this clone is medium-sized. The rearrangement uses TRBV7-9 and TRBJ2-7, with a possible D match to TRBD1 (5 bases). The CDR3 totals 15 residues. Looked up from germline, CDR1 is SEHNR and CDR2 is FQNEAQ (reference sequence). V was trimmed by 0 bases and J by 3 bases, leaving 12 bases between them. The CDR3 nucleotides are TGTGCCAGCAGCTTAGCCCTGGGGCTAGACTACGAGCAGTACTTC. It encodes CASSLALGLDYEQYF.

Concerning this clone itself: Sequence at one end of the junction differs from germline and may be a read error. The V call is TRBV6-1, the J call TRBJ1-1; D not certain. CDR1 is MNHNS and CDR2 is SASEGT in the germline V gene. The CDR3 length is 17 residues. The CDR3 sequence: CASSLWPAGGPGTESFF. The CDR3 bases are TGTGCCAGCAGCCTTTGGCCGGCGGGTGGCCCCGGCACTGAATCTTTCTTT.